The clone carrying this T cell receptor beta chain came up once. This entry comes from a study of blood T cells in healthy people across ages. V lost 6 bases and J 7 bases, leaving 21 bases between the germline ends. CDR1 and CDR2 (germline): MNHEY, SVGEGT. CDR3 length: 16 residues. The authors ran a second PCR of roughly 7 to 11 cycles using a sample-barcoded 5' primer and a J-beta primer mix. MiXCR, run by TCRdb on the 5' RACE reads, gives a single entry per CDR3 protein. Of hundreds of thousands of distinct CDR3 sequences listed, 58% were seen once; the top ten hold approximately 21%. The specimen was blood. The chain recombines TRBV6-2 or TRBV6-3 with TRBJ2-2; D may be TRBD1 (6 bases). The clonotype was recovered from a man aged 25 to 45 in good health. For the CDR3, the DNA is TGTGCCAGCAGATCCGCCGTTATGGGGGCGGACGGGGAGCTGTTTTTT. Its translation is CASRSAVMGADGELFF.